Presented here are 19 T cell receptor beta chains from one specimen sequenced in a study of identical twins. Via MiXCR, TCRdb re-called the 5' RACE reads, giving one row per CDR3 protein. The sample lists some 660,000 distinct CDR3 sequences, 8.6% seen once, with 0.85% to 1% in the top ten. These data also featured in a second study, about yellow fever vaccine responses in identical twins.

Source material: PBMCs. The receptors come from a woman aged 18-29 years in good health.

The rearrangement links TRBV4-1 to TRBJ2-2; D is possibly TRBD2 (6 bases). The length of the CDR3 is 16 residues. V lost 3 bases and J 6 bases, leaving 17 bases between the germline ends. The V gene's germline CDR1 is MGHRA and CDR2 YSYEKL. In DNA, the CDR3 is TGCGCCAGCAGCCATGCGGGATCCCGAATTGCCGGGGAGCTGTTTTTT. It codes for CASSHAGSRIAGELFF.

This clonotype was seen only a few times. The J gene is TRBJ1-2, the V gene TRBV2; D remains ambiguous. Germline V gene sequence: CDR1 SNHLY, CDR2 FYNNEI. Trimming cost V 3 bases and J 10 bases, with 15 bases left between them. The length of the CDR3 is 13 residues. CDR3 region: CASSEQARNDYTF. The CDR3, as DNA: TGTGCCAGCAGTGAGCAGGCCCGTAATGACTACACCTTC.

V usage is TRBV20-1 and J usage is TRBJ2-7, with 11 bases aligning to TRBD2. Trimming took 1 base from V and 3 from J; bases not matched to a gene: 8. Germline V gives CDR1 DFQATT, CDR2 SNEGSKA (reference sequence). The CDR3 is made up of 16 amino acids. The DNA of the CDR3 is TGCAGTGCTAGAGCTACTAGCGGGGGAGCCTTCTACGAGCAGTACTTC. Translating gives CSARATSGGAFYEQYF.

This clonotype was observed at least ten times. The chain couples TRBV6-1 to TRBJ2-3; D not certain. The V gene's germline CDR1 is MNHNS and CDR2 SASEGT. The length of the CDR3 is 13 residues. V was cut by 5 bases and J by 2 bases, with 8 bases left in between. In DNA, the CDR3 is TGTGCCAGCAGTCGAACCTACACAGATACGCAGTATTTT. This translates into CASSRTYTDTQYF.

Ten or more counts support this clonotype. The chain recombines TRBV28 with TRBJ2-7; 13 bases fit TRBD2. Germline values: CDR1 MDHEN, CDR2 SYDVKM. With V trimmed by 5 bases and J by 0 bases, 7 bases remained unmatched. The CDR3 runs 17 residues. CDR3 bases: TGTGCCAGCAGTGGACTAGCGGGAGTCATATTCTCCTACGAGCAGTACTTC. It encodes CASSGLAGVIFSYEQYF.

This clonotype has ten or more counts. The CDR3 DNA reads TGTGCCAGCGGCTTGGGACAGGGCCCGAACACCATATATTTT. It codes for CASGLGQGPNTIYF. This rearrangement joins TRBV6-5 to TRBJ1-3; 9 positions agree with TRBD1. Losses at the gene ends were 8 bases for V and 7 bases for J; bases not matched to a gene: 9. This CDR3 spans 14 amino acids. Looked up from germline, CDR1 is MNHEY and CDR2 is SVGAGI.

J is TRBJ2-7 and V is TRBV2, with a tentative D call TRBD1 (6 bases). The ends were cut back, 1 base at V and 2 bases at J, with 12 bases in the middle. CDR1 and CDR2 from the germline V gene are SNHLY and FYNNEI. This CDR3 has 15 residues. The CDR3 reads CASSEGGRGTYEQYF. The CDR3 coding sequence is TGTGCCAGCAGTGAAGGGGGCAGGGGAACCTACGAGCAGTACTTC.

The chain links TRBV7-2 to TRBJ2-3; 9 bases fit TRBD2. Per germline, CDR1 SGHTA and CDR2 FQGNSA. Germline trimming cut 6 bases from V and 3 bases from J; bases unmatched to any gene: 7. CDR3 size: 15 residues. The CDR3 loop reads CASRSSGSGTDTQYF. CDR3 coding DNA: TGTGCCAGCAGAAGTAGCGGGAGCGGGACAGATACGCAGTATTTT.

Turning to this clonotype: The CDR3 ends on some other residue instead of the conserved phenylalanine or tryptophan, so this is likely a read error. It is unclear where the CDR3 begins or ends on the DNA, so no DNA is shown, and the CDR3 is as TCRdb lists it. The chain recombines TRBV12-3 or TRBV12-4 with TRBJ2-7; TRBD2 is the table's D call and was not checked against the DNA. The CDR3 is made up of 11 amino acids, end residues included. CDR3 sequence: CASSLAVGPRG.

This clonotype was found a few times. J is TRBJ2-7 and V is TRBV20-1; TRBD2 is a possible D gene (5 bases). Trimming took 6 bases from V and 6 from J, leaving 21 bases between them. Germline CDR1 reads DFQATT; CDR2 reads SNEGSKA (reference sequence). CDR3 length: 14 amino acids. The CDR3, as DNA: TGCAGTGCGGACTCTTTGGCATCGTGGGGCGAGCAGTACTTC. This sequence encodes CSADSLASWGEQYF.

This clonotype showed up many times. The chain has TRBV20-1 and TRBJ2-2; 9 bases align to TRBD2. The CDR3 is 15 amino acids. Germline V CDR1 and CDR2: DFQATT, SNEGSKA (reference sequence). Trimming at V came to 0 bases and at J to 5 bases, leaving 4 bases not matched to a gene. CDR3 bases: TGCAGTGCTAGAGAGAGGCTAGCGGGAACCGGGGAGCTGTTTTTT. Translated: CSARERLAGTGELFF.

The chain couples TRBV7-9 to TRBJ2-2; 10 nucleotides match TRBD2. The length of the CDR3 is 17 residues. The germline gives CDR1 SEHNR, CDR2 FQNEAQ (reference sequence). V lost 3 bases to trimming and J lost 6 bases; unmatched junction nucleotides: 10. CDR3: CASSFSLAGRIAGELFF. For the CDR3, the DNA is TGTGCCAGCAGCTTCTCACTAGCGGGGCGAATAGCCGGGGAGCTGTTTTTT.

This chain uses TRBV19 with TRBJ2-1; either TRBD1 or TRBD2 may supply D (7 bases each). Trimming left V 2 bases short and J 8 bases short, with 13 bases between. CDR3 length: 14 amino acids. Germline CDR1 is LNHDA and CDR2 is SQIVND (reference sequence). CDR3 nucleotides: TGTGCCAGTAGTATATGGCAGGGGGGGGATGAGCAGTTCTTC. Protein sequence: CASSIWQGGDEQFF.

The rearrangement joins TRBV28 to TRBJ1-1; TRBD1 aligns across 7 bases. This CDR3 is built from 13 residues. The J segment lost 5 bases and the V segment lost 6 bases, leaving 6 bases of the junction unmatched. Germline assignment: CDR1 MDHEN and CDR2 SYDVKM. CDR3 DNA: TGTGCCAGCAGCAGACAGGGATTGACTGAAGCTTTCTTT. Its translation is CASSRQGLTEAFF.

The J gene is TRBJ2-3, the V gene TRBV28; D call uncertain. Trimming stripped 2 bases from V and 1 base from J, with 7 bases between. CDR1 and CDR2 (germline): MDHEN, SYDVKM. This CDR3 contains 14 residues. The CDR3 here is CASSLNAGTDTQYF. CDR3 DNA: TGTGCCAGCAGTTTAAACGCCGGCACAGATACGCAGTATTTT.

In this sample, this clonotype turned up many times. The rearrangement links TRBV29-1 to TRBJ1-4; 11 nucleotides agree with TRBD1. This CDR3 has 14 amino acids. Germline CDR1 reads SQVTM; CDR2 reads ANQGSEA. The V gene end was trimmed by 0 bases and the J gene end by 7 bases; junction bases not matched to a gene: 1. The CDR3 protein is CSVEEGTGGEKLFF. The CDR3 bases are TGCAGCGTTGAAGAGGGGACAGGGGGTGAAAAACTGTTTTTT. Full variable domain (remainder filled in from reference TRBV29-1 and TRBJ1-4): SAVISQKPSRDICQRGTSLTIQCQVDSQVTMMFWYRQQPGQSLTLIATANQGSEATYESGFVIDKFPISRPNLTFSTLTVSNMSPEDSSIYLCSVEEGTGGEKLFFGSGTQLSVL.

This rearrangement joins TRBV20-1 to TRBJ2-7; D unresolved. The CDR3 contains 12 residues. Germline lookup yields CDR1 DFQATT and CDR2 SNEGSKA (reference sequence). Trimming stripped 3 bases from V and 6 bases from J, with 12 bases between. CDR3 in DNA: TGCAGTGCTAGTTGGGATCGGAGCGAGCAGTACTTC. It translates to CSASWDRSEQYF.

This clonotype was seen a handful of times. The chain couples TRBV20-1 to TRBJ1-1; D remains unclear. From germline, CDR1 is DFQATT and CDR2 SNEGSKA (reference sequence). The CDR3 sequence is 14 residues long. V was shortened by 3 bases and J by 0 bases, with 11 bases between the two germline ends. The CDR3 coding sequence is TGCAGTGCTAGTCTATTTGGCCTGAACACTGAAGCTTTCTTT. Translating gives CSASLFGLNTEAFF.

This clonotype was counted a few times. The rearrangement joins TRBV5-1 to TRBJ2-5, with 10 positions matching TRBD2. Germline trimming cut 1 base from V and 3 bases from J; bases unmatched to any gene: 3. Germline CDR1 and CDR2: SGHRS and YFSETQ. CDR3 size: 15 residues. DNA of the CDR3: TGCGCCAGCAGCTTGTATCTAGCGGGAGAAGAGACCCAGTACTTC. It translates to CASSLYLAGEETQYF.